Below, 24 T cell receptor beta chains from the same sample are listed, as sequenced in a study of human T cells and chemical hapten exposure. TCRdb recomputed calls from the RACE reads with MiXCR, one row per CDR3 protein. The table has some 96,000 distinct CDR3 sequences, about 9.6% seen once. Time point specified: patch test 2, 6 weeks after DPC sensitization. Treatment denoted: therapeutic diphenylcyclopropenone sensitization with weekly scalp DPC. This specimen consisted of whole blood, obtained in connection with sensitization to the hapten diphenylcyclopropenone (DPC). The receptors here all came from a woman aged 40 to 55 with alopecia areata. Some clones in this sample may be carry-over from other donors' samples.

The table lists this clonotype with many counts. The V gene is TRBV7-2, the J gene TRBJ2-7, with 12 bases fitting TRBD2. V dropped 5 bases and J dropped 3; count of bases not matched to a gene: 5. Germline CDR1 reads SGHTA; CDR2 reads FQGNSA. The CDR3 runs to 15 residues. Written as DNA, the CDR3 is TGTGCCAGCAGCAAAACGGGACTAGCGGGCTACGAGCAGTACTTC. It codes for CASSKTGLAGYEQYF.

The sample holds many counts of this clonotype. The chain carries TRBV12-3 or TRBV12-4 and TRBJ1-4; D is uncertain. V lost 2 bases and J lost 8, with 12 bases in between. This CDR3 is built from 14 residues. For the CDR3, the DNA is TGTGCCAGCAGTTTAACTGGGGTTCGGGAAAAACTGTTTTTT. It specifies CASSLTGVREKLFF.

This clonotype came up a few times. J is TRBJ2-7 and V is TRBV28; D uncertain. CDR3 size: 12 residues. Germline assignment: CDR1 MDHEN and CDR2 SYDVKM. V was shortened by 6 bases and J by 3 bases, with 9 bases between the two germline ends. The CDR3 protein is CASRRGSYEQYF. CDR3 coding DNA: TGTGCCAGCAGGCGAGGTAGCTACGAGCAGTACTTC.

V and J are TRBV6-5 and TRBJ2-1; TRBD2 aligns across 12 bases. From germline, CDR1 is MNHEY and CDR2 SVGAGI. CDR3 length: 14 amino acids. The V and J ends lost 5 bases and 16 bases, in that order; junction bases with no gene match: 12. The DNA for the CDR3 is TGTGCCAGCAGTCAGGGACTAGCGGGCGCACTTCAATTCTTC. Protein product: CASSQGLAGALQFF.

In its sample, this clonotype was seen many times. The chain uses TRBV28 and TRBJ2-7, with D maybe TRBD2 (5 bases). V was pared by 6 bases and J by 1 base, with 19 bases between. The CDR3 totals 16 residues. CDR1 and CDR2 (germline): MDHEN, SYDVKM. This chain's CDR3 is CASRDPAAGLSYEQYF. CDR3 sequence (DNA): TGTGCCAGCAGGGACCCCGCGGCCGGACTTTCCTACGAGCAGTACTTC.

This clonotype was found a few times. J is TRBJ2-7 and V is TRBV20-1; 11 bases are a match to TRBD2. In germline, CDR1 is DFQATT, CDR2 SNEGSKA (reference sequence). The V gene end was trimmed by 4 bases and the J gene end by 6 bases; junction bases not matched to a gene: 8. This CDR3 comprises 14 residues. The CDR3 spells CSAIATSGSREQYF. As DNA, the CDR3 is TGCAGTGCTATCGCAACTAGCGGGAGTCGCGAGCAGTACTTC.

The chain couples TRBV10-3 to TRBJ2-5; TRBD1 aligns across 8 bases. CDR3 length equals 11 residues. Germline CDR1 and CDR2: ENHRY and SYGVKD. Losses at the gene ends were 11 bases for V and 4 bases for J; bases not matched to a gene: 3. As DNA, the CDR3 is TGTGCCCCACAGGGGGTAGAGACCCAGTACTTC. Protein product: CAPQGVETQYF.

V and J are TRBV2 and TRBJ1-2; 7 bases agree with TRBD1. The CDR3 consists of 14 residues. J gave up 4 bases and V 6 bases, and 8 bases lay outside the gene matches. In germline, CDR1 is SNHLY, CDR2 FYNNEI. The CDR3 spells CASREGAPVYGYTF. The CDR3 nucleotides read TGTGCCAGCAGGGAGGGGGCGCCGGTCTATGGCTACACCTTC.

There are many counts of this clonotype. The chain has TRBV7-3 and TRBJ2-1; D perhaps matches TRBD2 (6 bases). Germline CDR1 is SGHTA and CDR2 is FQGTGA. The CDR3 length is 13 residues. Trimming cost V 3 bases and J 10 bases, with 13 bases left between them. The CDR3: CASSFSMEGEQFF. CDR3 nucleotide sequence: TGTGCCAGCAGCTTCTCAATGGAGGGGGAGCAGTTCTTC.

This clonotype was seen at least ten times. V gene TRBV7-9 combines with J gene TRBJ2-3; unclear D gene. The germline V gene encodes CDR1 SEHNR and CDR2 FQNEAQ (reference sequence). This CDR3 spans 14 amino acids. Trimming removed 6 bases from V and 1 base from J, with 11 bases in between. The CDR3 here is CASSSRAGTDTQYF. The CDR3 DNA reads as TGTGCCAGCAGTTCCCGGGCGGGCACAGATACGCAGTATTTT.

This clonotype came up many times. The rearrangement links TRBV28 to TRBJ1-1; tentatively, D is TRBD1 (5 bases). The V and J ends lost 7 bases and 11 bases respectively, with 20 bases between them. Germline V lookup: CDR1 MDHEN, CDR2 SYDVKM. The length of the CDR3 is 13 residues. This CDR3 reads CASNPGVGGVAFF. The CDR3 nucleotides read TGTGCCAGCAACCCCGGGGTAGGAGGGGTGGCTTTCTTT.

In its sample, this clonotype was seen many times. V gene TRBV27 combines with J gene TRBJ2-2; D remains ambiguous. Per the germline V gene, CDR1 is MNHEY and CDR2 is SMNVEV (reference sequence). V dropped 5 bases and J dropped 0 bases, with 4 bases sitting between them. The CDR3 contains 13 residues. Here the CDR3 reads CASSISNTGELFF. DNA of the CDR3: TGTGCCAGCAGTATCTCGAACACCGGGGAGCTGTTTTTT.

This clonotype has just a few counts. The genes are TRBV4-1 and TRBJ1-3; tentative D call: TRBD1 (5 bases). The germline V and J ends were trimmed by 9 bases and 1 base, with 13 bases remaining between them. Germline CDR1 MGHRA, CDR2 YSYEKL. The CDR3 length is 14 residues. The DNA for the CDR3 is TGCGCCAGATGGATCCGACAGTCTGGAAACACCATATATTTT. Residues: CARWIRQSGNTIYF.

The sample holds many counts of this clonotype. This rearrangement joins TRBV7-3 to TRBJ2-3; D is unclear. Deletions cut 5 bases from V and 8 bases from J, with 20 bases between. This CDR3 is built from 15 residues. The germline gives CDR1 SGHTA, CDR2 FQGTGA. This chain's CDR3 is CASSRDGRSGITQYF. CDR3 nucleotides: TGTGCCAGCAGCCGAGACGGACGATCGGGTATTACGCAGTATTTT.

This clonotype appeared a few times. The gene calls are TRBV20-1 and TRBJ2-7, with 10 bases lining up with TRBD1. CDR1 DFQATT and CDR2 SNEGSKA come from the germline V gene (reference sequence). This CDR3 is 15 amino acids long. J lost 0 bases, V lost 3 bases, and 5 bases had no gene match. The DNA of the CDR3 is TGCAGTGCTAGTGACAGGGGGCCGAGCTCCTACGAGCAGTACTTC. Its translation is CSASDRGPSSYEQYF.

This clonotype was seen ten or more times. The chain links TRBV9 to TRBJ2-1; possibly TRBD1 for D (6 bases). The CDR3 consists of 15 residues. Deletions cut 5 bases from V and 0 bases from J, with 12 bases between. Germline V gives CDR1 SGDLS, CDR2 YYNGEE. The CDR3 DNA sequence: TGTGCCAGCAGTTTAGGACAGAGCTCCTACAATGAGCAGTTCTTC. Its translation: CASSLGQSSYNEQFF. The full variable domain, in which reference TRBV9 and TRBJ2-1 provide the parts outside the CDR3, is DSGVTQTPKHLITATGQRVTLRCSPRSGDLSVYWYQQSLDQGLQFLIQYYNGEERAKGNILERFSAQQFPDLHSELNLSSLELGDSALYFCASSLGQSSYNEQFFGPGTRLTVL.

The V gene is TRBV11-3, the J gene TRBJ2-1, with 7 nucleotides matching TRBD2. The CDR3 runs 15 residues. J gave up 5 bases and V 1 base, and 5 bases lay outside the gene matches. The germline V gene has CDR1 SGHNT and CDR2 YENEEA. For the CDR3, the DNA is TGTGCCAGCAGCTTAGGCGGGAGTACCAACAATGAGCAGTTCTTC. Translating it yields CASSLGGSTNNEQFF.

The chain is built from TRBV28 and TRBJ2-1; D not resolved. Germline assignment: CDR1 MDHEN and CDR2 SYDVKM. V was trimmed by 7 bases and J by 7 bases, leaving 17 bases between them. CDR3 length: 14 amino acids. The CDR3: CASIPANLGNEQFF. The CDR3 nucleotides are TGTGCCAGCATCCCAGCTAACCTGGGGAATGAGCAGTTCTTC.

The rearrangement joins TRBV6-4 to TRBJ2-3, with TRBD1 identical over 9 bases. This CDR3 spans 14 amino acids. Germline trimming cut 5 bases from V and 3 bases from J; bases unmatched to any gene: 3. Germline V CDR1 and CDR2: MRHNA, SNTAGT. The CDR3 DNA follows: TGTGCCAGCAGTCAGACAGGGGGTACAGATACGCAGTATTTT. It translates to CASSQTGGTDTQYF.

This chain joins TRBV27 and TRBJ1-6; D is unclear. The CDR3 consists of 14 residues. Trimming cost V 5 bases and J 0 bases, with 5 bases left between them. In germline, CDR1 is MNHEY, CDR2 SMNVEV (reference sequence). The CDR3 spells CASSPGSYNSPLHF. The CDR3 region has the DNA TGTGCCAGCAGTCCCGGCTCCTATAATTCACCCCTCCACTTT.

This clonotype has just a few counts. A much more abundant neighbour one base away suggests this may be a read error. The CDR3 region has the DNA TGTGTCAGCAGGACAGGGGCAGATACGCAGTATTTT. Protein product: CVSRTGADTQYF. V gene TRBV2 combines with J gene TRBJ2-3; 9 bases line up with TRBD1. The CDR3 has 12 amino acids. From germline, CDR1 is SNHLY and CDR2 FYNNEI.

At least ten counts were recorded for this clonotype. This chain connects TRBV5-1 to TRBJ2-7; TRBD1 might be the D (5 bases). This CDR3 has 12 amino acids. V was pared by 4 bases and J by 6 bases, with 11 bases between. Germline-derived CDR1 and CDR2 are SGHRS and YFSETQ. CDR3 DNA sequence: TGCGCCAGCAGCATTCAGGGTATCGAGCAGTACTTC. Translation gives CASSIQGIEQYF.

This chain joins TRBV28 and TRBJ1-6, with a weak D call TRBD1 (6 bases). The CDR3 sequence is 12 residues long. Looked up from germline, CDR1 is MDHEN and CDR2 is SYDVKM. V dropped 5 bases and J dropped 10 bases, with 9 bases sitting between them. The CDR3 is CASSTQGSPLHF. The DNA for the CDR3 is TGTGCCAGCAGTACACAGGGATCACCCCTCCACTTT.

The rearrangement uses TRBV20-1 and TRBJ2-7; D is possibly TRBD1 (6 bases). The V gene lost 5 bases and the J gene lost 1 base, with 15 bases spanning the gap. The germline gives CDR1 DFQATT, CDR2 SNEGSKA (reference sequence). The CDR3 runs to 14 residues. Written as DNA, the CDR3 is TGCAGTGCTGCCCGCCCAGGGGATTCCTACGAGCAGTACTTC. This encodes CSAARPGDSYEQYF.